This T cell receptor (beta chain) was sequenced in a study of T cell changes during pregnancy in multiple sclerosis. The assay was immunoSEQ multiplex PCR, and TCRdb's table has in-frame clones only and misses some. This table holds 70,000 to 100,000 clones, about 94% found once. Material: peripheral blood, obtained in the third trimester of pregnancy. The receptor was isolated from a female donor in good health, enrolled as a control in a pregnancy study.

CDR3 bases: TGTGCCAGCAGCGGTTGGGGGGATGAGCAGTTCTTC. Translating gives CASSGWGDEQFF. V is TRBV11-2 and J is TRBJ2-1, with D perhaps TRBD2 (6 bases). V lost 5 bases and J 8 bases, leaving 10 bases between the germline ends. CDR3 length equals 12 residues. In germline, CDR1 is SGHAT, CDR2 FQNNGV.